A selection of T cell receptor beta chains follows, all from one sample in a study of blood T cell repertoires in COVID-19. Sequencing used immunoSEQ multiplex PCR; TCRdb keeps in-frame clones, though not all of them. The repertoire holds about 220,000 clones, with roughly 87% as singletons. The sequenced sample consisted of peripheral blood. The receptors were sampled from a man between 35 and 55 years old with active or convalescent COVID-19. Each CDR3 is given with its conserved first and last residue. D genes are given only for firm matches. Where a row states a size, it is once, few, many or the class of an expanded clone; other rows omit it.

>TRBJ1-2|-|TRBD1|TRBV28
TGTGCCAGCAGTTTTAACAGGGGGCGGATCGACTATGGCTACACCTTC
CASSFNRGRIDYGYTF
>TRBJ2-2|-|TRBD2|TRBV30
TGTGCCTGGAGTCCCCGGGGCCTAGCGGGAGGTCCCGGGGAGCTGTTTTTT
CAWSPRGLAGGPGELFF
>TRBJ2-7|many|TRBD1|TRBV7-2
TGTGCCAGCAGCCGGGACAGGGGACCCTACGAGCAGTACTTC
CASSRDRGPYEQYF
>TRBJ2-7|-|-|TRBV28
TGTGCCAGCAGTCCCCTTTTGTACGAGCAGTACTTC
CASSPLLYEQYF
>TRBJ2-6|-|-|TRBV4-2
TGTGCCAGCAGCCACCCGGAGACGGGGGCTGGGGCCAACGTCCTGACTTTC
CASSHPETGAGANVLTF
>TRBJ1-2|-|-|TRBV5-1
TGCGCCAGCAGTTCGACTAAGGATGGCTACACCTTC
CASSSTKDGYTF
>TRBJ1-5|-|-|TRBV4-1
TGCGCCAGCAGCCCCCCCTACCAGGGATTCAGGGAGCCCCAGCATTTT
CASSPPYQGFREPQHF
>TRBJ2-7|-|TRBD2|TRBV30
TGTGCCTGGAGGCTAAGGACTAGCGCCTACGAGCAGTACTTC
CAWRLRTSAYEQYF
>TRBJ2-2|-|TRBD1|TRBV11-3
TGTGCCAGCAGTTTGGGACAGGGAGGGGAGCTGTTTTTT
CASSLGQGGELFF
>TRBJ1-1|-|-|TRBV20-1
TGCAGTGCTAGTGGGCCAGGGAAAACCGACCCTGAAGCTTTCTTT
CSASGPGKTDPEAFF
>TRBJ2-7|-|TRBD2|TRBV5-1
TGCGCCAGCAGACTAGCGGACCACGAGCAGTACTTC
CASRLADHEQYF
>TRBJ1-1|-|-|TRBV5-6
TGTGCCAGCAGCCGGGCGGGGGGCGTGGGATCACGAAGGACTGAAGCTTTCTTT
CASSRAGGVGSRRTEAFF
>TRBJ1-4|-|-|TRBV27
TGTGCCAGCAGTTTATCAATCCCTATACAGGGTGAGAATGAAAAACTGTTTTTT
CASSLSIPIQGENEKLFF
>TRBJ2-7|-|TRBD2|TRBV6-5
TGTGCCAGCAGTTCAGCAGGGAGGGGCTCCTACGAGCAGTACTTC
CASSSAGRGSYEQYF
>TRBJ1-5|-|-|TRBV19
TGTGCCAGTAGTATAGATCTCTCAGTTGGCAATCAGCCCCAGCATTTT
CASSIDLSVGNQPQHF
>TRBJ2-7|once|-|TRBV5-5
TGTGCCAGCAGCTTGGTGCCGGGAGAGCAGTACTTC
CASSLVPGEQYF
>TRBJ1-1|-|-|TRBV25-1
TGTGCCAGCAGTGAACAGGGGAACACTGAAGCTTTCTTT
CASSEQGNTEAFF
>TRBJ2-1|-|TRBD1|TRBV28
TGTGCCAGCAGTTTACCAGGACAGGGAGAATACAATGAGCAGTTCTTC
CASSLPGQGEYNEQFF
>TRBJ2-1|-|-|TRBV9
TGTGCCAGCAGCGTAGCTGCATTAGCGACCTACAATGAGCAGTTCTTC
CASSVAALATYNEQFF
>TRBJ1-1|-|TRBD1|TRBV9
TGTGCCAGCAGCGTACCGACAGGGCGGGTCACTGAAGCTTTCTTT
CASSVPTGRVTEAFF
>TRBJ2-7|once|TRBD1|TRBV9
TGTGCCAGCAGCGGGGACAGGGGGTCCCACGAGCAGTACTTC
CASSGDRGSHEQYF
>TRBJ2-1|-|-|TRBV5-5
TGTGCCAGCAGCTTGGCCCCCAGGATTGAGTACAATGAGCAGTTCTTC
CASSLAPRIEYNEQFF
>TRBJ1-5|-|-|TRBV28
TGTGCCAGCAGTTTTGCTGGGGCCTCCACTCAGCCCCAGCATTTT
CASSFAGASTQPQHF
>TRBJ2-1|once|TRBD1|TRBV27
TGTGCCAGCAGTTCAAGGCAGGGGGTCGGTTCTTGGTTCTTC
CASSSRQGVGSWFF
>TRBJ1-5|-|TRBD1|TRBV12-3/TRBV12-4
TGTGCCAGCACAGGGGGTCGGGGACAGCCCCAGCATTTT
CASTGGRGQPQHF
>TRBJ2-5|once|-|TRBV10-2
TGCGCCAGCATCAGGTTGGGGGCGGAGGAGACCCAGTACTTC
CASIRLGAEETQYF
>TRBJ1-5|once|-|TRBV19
TGTGCCAGTAGTATGAATGGGAGGCCCCAGCATTTT
CASSMNGRPQHF
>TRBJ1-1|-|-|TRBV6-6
TGTGCCAGCAGTTCCCCGCGGGGGGCAGGAGAAGCTTTCTTT
CASSSPRGAGEAFF
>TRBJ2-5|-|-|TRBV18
TGTGCCAGCTCACCAAGGCAGGCCGAGGAGACCCAGTACTTC
CASSPRQAEETQYF
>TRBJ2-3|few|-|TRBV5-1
TGCGCCAGCAGCTTGGGCGGGGCACCCACAGATACGCAGTATTTT
CASSLGGAPTDTQYF
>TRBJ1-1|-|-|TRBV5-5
TGTGCCAGCAGCTTAGGGGGGGCTGAGACTGAAGCTTTCTTT
CASSLGGAETEAFF
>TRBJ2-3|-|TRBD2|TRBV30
TGTGCCTGGAGAAAGGCTAGCGGGATAGATACGCAGTATTTT
CAWRKASGIDTQYF
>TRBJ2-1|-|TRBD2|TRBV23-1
TGCGCCAGCGCTCGCCTGAGAACCGGGACTAGCGGGGGCCGCTACAATGAGCAGTTCTTC
CASARLRTGTSGGRYNEQFF
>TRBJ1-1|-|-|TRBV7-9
TGTGCCAGCAGCTTATCCGGGATCACTGAAGCTTTCTTT
CASSLSGITEAFF
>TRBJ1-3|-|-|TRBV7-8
TGTGCCAGCAGCCCCCCGGGGTCCACGTCTGGAAACACCATATATTTT
CASSPPGSTSGNTIYF
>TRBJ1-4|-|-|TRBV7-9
TGTGCCAGCAGCCACTATCATAATGAAAAACTGTTTTTT
CASSHYHNEKLFF
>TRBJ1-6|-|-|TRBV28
TGTGCCAGCAGTATACAGGTTTATTCACCCCTCCACTTT
CASSIQVYSPLHF
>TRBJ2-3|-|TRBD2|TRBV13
TGTGCCAGCAGCTTCGGGACTAGCGGGGATACGCAGTATTTT
CASSFGTSGDTQYF
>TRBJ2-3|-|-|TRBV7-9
TGTGCCAGCAGCTTAGAGGTACAGAATTCAGGAGATACGCAGTATTTT
CASSLEVQNSGDTQYF
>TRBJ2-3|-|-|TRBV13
TGTGCCAGCAGCCTCGCCGGGTCCCAATGGGTAGATACGCAGTATTTT
CASSLAGSQWVDTQYF
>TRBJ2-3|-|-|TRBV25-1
TGTGCCAGCAGTGATAAAGCGGAGAAGGGCACAGATACGCAGTATTTT
CASSDKAEKGTDTQYF
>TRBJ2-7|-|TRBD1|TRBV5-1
TGCGCCAGCAGCTCCGGGACAGGTTCCTTCAGGGGGTACGAGCAGTACTTC
CASSSGTGSFRGYEQYF
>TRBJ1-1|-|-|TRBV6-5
TGTGCCAGCACCCCCCGGACGGGGGGCACTGAAGCTTTCTTT
CASTPRTGGTEAFF
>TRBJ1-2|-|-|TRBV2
TGTGCCAGCACCGGGAGGTTGAAGAGTGTCGGCTACACCTTC
CASTGRLKSVGYTF
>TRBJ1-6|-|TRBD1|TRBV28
TGTGCCAGCAGTCCGGGGGACAGCAGGTATTCACCCCTCCACTTT
CASSPGDSRYSPLHF
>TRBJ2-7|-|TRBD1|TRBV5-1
TGCGCCAGCAGCTTGGGGCAGGGGGATGCTGCGCAGTACTTC
CASSLGQGDAAQYF
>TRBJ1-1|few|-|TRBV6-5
TGTGCCAGCAGTTCCCGTTGGGGCCTCGGCACTGAAGCTTTCTTT
CASSSRWGLGTEAFF
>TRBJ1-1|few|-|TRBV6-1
TGTGCCAGCAGTGATCGCAGACAGTCTGAAGCTTTCTTT
CASSDRRQSEAFF
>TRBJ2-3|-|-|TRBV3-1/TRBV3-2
TGTGCCAGCAGCCAAGTTCTAGACGGCCGAGGAGATACGCAGTATTTT
CASSQVLDGRGDTQYF
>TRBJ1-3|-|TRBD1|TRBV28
TGTGCCAGCAGTCCGTCAGGGGGCCCTGGAAACACCATATATTTT
CASSPSGGPGNTIYF
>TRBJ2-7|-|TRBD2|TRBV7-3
TGTGCCAGCAGCTTCGGCGGGGGACCTTACGAGCAGTACTTC
CASSFGGGPYEQYF